The 19 T cell receptor beta chains presented below share a single source sample, sequenced in a study of T-cell memory formation after mild COVID-19. Using its own MiXCR run on the 5' RACE reads, TCRdb lists one record per CDR3 protein. This sample has around 530,000 distinct CDR3 sequences, with about 20% found just once. Sample: PBMCs or a T cell subset sorted from them (not recorded which). The receptors were sampled from an adult woman who had mild COVID-19 (a few samples of this study predate the infection). Cell type and time point are not known.

This clonotype came up a few times. The V and J genes are TRBV5-1 and TRBJ1-3; 8 nucleotides agree with TRBD1. Germline V CDR1 and CDR2: SGHRS, YFSETQ. The CDR3 has 15 residues. V shed 0 bases and J 3 bases; nucleotides not matched to a gene: 2. CDR3 residues: CASSLDRGNGNTIYF. CDR3 in DNA: TGCGCCAGCAGCTTGGACAGGGGGAATGGAAACACCATATATTTT.

The V and J genes are TRBV29-1 and TRBJ1-1; D perhaps matches TRBD1 (5 bases). The V and J ends lost 6 bases and 3 bases respectively, with 14 bases between them. Germline-derived CDR1 and CDR2 are SQVTM and ANQGSEA. The CDR3 contains 13 residues. The CDR3 is CSVPDWGDTEAFF. The CDR3, as DNA: TGCAGCGTCCCTGATTGGGGGGACACTGAAGCTTTCTTT.

This clonotype appeared a few times. This chain links TRBV9 with TRBJ2-3; TRBD1 or TRBD2 may be the D gene (5 bases each). The CDR3 is 15 residues long. Trimming stripped 3 bases from V and 6 bases from J, with 17 bases between. From germline, CDR1 is SGDLS and CDR2 YYNGEE. The CDR3 protein is CASSAGTYGDDTQYF. The CDR3 DNA reads TGTGCCAGCAGCGCCGGGACCTACGGCGATGATACGCAGTATTTT.

The chain uses TRBV13 and TRBJ2-1; maybe TRBD2 (5 bases). The CDR3 extends over 14 amino acids. V lost 5 bases to trimming and J lost 8 bases, with 16 bases between them. Germline loops: CDR1 PRHDT, CDR2 FYEKMQ (reference sequence). CDR3 sequence: CASSLSGIGDEQFF. CDR3 nucleotide sequence: TGTGCCAGCAGCCTATCCGGGATTGGGGATGAGCAGTTCTTC.

The rearrangement joins TRBV4-2 to TRBJ2-6; tentatively, D is TRBD1 (7 bases). The V gene's germline CDR1 is LGHNA and CDR2 YNFKEQ. V gave up 6 bases and J gave up 3 bases, with 30 bases separating them. The CDR3 sequence is 21 residues long. DNA for the CDR3: TGTGCCAGCAGACAGGGGAAGTGGGAGGCCTCTCTGGCGCATGGGGCCAACGTCCTGACTTTC. Translation gives CASRQGKWEASLAHGANVLTF.

The chain combines TRBV10-3 with TRBJ2-5; weak D call: TRBD1 (5 bases). Trimming took 0 bases from V and 4 from J, leaving 15 bases between them. This CDR3 region has 16 residues. Germline loops: CDR1 ENHRY, CDR2 SYGVKD. CDR3 in DNA: TGTGCCATCAGTGAGTCGATCGCAAGGGGAAGAGAGACCCAGTACTTC. Translated: CAISESIARGRETQYF.

This clonotype has a count of ten or more. The rearrangement links TRBV5-1 to TRBJ2-2, with D unresolved. Trimming removed 2 bases at V and 0 bases at J, with 8 bases between. Germline V gene lookup returns CDR1 SGHRS and CDR2 YFSETQ. The CDR3 consists of 15 residues. CDR3 protein: CASSFSGSNTGELFF. Here the CDR3 DNA reads TGCGCCAGCAGCTTCTCCGGGTCGAACACCGGGGAGCTGTTTTTT.

J is TRBJ2-3 and V is TRBV7-6; 8 bases fit TRBD2. The CDR3 has 17 amino acids. The germline V gene encodes CDR1 SGHVS and CDR2 FNYEAQ. The trim removed 5 bases at V and 2 bases at J, leaving 12 bases unmatched. DNA of the CDR3: TGTGCCAGCAGCCCGCGAGCGGGAGAGGTAAACACAGATACGCAGTATTTT. This sequence encodes CASSPRAGEVNTDTQYF.

This clonotype has just a few counts. The chain couples TRBV6-5 to TRBJ2-1, with no clear D. This CDR3 comprises 16 residues. The V and J ends lost 4 bases and 2 bases respectively, with 15 bases between them. In germline, CDR1 is MNHEY, CDR2 SVGAGI. The CDR3 DNA follows: TGTGCCAGCAGTTCCGAGACGGTGGTCCCCTACAATGAGCAGTTCTTC. Its protein product is CASSSETVVPYNEQFF.

This clonotype was counted between two and nine times. The rearrangement uses TRBV30 and TRBJ2-1, with 10 bases aligning to TRBD1. The V and J ends lost 5 bases and 5 bases, in that order; junction bases with no gene match: 6. CDR1 and CDR2 from the germline V gene are GTSNPN and SVGIG (reference sequence). This CDR3 is 14 amino acids long. Here the CDR3 reads CAWELGTGDNEQFF. CDR3 DNA: TGTGCCTGGGAACTCGGGACAGGGGACAATGAGCAGTTCTTC.

This clonotype was detected only a few times. The V gene is TRBV4-1, the J gene TRBJ2-7; D not resolved. Germline loops: CDR1 MGHRA, CDR2 YSYEKL. This CDR3 comprises 15 residues. The V gene lost 0 bases and the J gene lost 1 base, with 10 bases spanning the gap. CDR3 sequence reads: CASSQDLGESYEQYF. The CDR3, as DNA: TGCGCCAGCAGCCAAGATCTAGGTGAATCCTACGAGCAGTACTTC.

This rearrangement joins TRBV5-1 to TRBJ1-2, with a tentative D call TRBD1 (6 bases). This CDR3 contains 14 residues. CDR1 is SGHRS and CDR2 is YFSETQ in the germline V gene. The V gene lost 4 bases and the J gene lost 8 bases, with 18 bases spanning the gap. In DNA, the CDR3 is TGCGCCAGCAGCCCGCCTAGGGGGGAAGGCGGCTACACCTTC. Protein sequence: CASSPPRGEGGYTF.

V gene TRBV6-6 combines with J gene TRBJ2-4; D unclear. Deletions cut 2 bases from V and 0 bases from J, with 14 bases between. The V gene's germline CDR1 is MNHNY and CDR2 SVGAGI (reference sequence). The CDR3 is 17 amino acids. This CDR3 reads CASSYRGDPGAKNIQYF. The CDR3 DNA reads TGTGCCAGCAGTTACCGCGGAGACCCGGGAGCCAAAAACATTCAGTACTTC.

The chain recombines TRBV6-5 with TRBJ2-3; the D is unclear. Germline CDR1 reads MNHEY; CDR2 reads SVGAGI. The CDR3 sequence is 16 residues long. The V gene lost 7 bases and the J gene lost 3 bases, with 20 bases spanning the gap. DNA of the CDR3: TGTGCCAGCACCCCCCTATTAACGGGTAAAACAGATACGCAGTATTTT. This encodes CASTPLLTGKTDTQYF.

The chain links TRBV20-1 to TRBJ1-1, with 9 bases lining up with TRBD1. V gave up 6 bases and J gave up 1 base; unmatched junction bases: 6. Germline V gene lookup returns CDR1 DFQATT and CDR2 SNEGSKA (reference sequence). CDR3 length equals 14 residues. The DNA of the CDR3 is TGCAGTGCGCGGACAGGGGATGGGAACACTGAAGCTTTCTTT. It yields the protein CSARTGDGNTEAFF.

This clonotype was seen more than once but under ten times. J is TRBJ2-1 and V is TRBV20-1, with D possibly matching TRBD1 (5 bases). V was trimmed by 6 bases and J by 6 bases, leaving 18 bases between them. The CDR3 spans 14 residues. Germline V gene sequence: CDR1 DFQATT, CDR2 SNEGSKA (reference sequence). The CDR3 sequence is CSARPRQFLNEQFF. The CDR3, as DNA: TGCAGTGCCCGACCCAGACAGTTTCTCAATGAGCAGTTCTTC.

The V call is TRBV9, the J call TRBJ2-1; perhaps TRBD2 as D (5 bases). Trimming shortened V by 3 bases and J by 2 bases, and 12 bases separated the two germline ends. This CDR3 contains 15 residues. Germline V gene lookup returns CDR1 SGDLS and CDR2 YYNGEE. DNA for the CDR3: TGTGCCAGCAGCGAGAGGACTGCCCCCTACAATGAGCAGTTCTTC. Translation: CASSERTAPYNEQFF.

This clonotype showed up many times. The chain uses TRBV25-1 and TRBJ2-1; 7 bases fit TRBD2. The CDR3 runs 16 residues. V trimming: 6 bases; J trimming: 0 bases; junction bases outside the gene matches: 8. In germline, CDR1 is MGHDK, CDR2 SYGVNS. CDR3 residues: CASRPGGGSSYNEQFF. CDR3 coding DNA: TGTGCCAGCAGACCTGGGGGGGGGAGCTCCTACAATGAGCAGTTCTTC.

This rearrangement joins TRBV18 to TRBJ2-7; 8 bases agree with TRBD1. Per germline, CDR1 KGHSH and CDR2 LQKENI. The CDR3 length is 15 residues. The V and J ends lost 6 bases and 1 base, in that order; junction bases with no gene match: 8. The CDR3 sequence: CASSNPGTGSYEQYF. CDR3 coding DNA: TGTGCCAGCTCTAACCCCGGGACAGGTTCCTACGAGCAGTACTTC.